Below, 5 T cell receptor beta chains from the same sample are listed, as sequenced in a study of T cells in localized non-small cell lung cancer (dated by TCRdb to about 2020). Library preparation employed the immunoSEQ multiplex PCR assay. TCRdb provides this immuneACCESS table in a form limited to in-frame rearrangements. Some clones are lacking; in checked studies, under half of them reflect an unresolved V gene, and why the rest are absent is not known. The sample data list more than 12,000 clones, and 85% of these were observed just once. The ten largest clones add up to approximately 3.9% of the sample. Sequencing used peripheral blood, obtained before any cancer treatment. The source of these receptors is a woman aged 35 to 70 with stage I lung adenocarcinoma.

This clone was observed a single time. The chain uses TRBV9 and TRBJ2-2; D is perhaps TRBD1 (5 bases). The V and J ends lost 6 bases and 7 bases respectively, with 16 bases between them. This CDR3 is 14 amino acids long. Germline CDR1 SGDLS, CDR2 YYNGEE. CDR3 in amino acids: CASNVGASSGELFF. The DNA for the CDR3 is TGTGCCAGCAATGTTGGGGCCTCGAGCGGGGAGCTGTTTTTT. The variable domain in full, completed from reference TRBV9 and TRBJ2-2, reads DSGVTQTPKHLITATGQRVTLRCSPRSGDLSVYWYQQSLDQGLQFLIQYYNGEERAKGNILERFSAQQFPDLHSELNLSSLELGDSALYFCASNVGASSGELFFGEGSRLTVL.

The chain uses TRBV14 and TRBJ1-1; no reliable D call. Germline loops: CDR1 SGHDN, CDR2 FVKESK. Deletions cut 1 base from V and 10 bases from J, with 16 bases between. The CDR3 consists of 14 residues. The CDR3 reads CASSQGNRRNGAFF. CDR3 in DNA: TGTGCCAGCAGCCAAGGAAATCGTAGGAACGGAGCTTTCTTT.

The chain combines TRBV5-6 with TRBJ1-1; 7 nucleotides match TRBD1. From germline, CDR1 is SGHDT and CDR2 YYEEEE. The CDR3 contains 14 residues. The ends lost 1 base at V and 8 bases at J; junction bases unmatched: 8. CDR3 DNA sequence: TGTGCCAGCAGCTTGTGGGGACAGAGAACAGAAGCTTTCTTT. Residues: CASSLWGQRTEAFF.

The chain employs TRBV10-1 and TRBJ1-1; D gene unclear. The CDR3 runs 13 residues. CDR1 and CDR2 (germline): WNHNN, SYGVQD (reference sequence). V was shortened by 3 bases and J by 3 bases, with 8 bases between the two germline ends. CDR3 sequence reads: CASSDRPHTEAFF. As DNA, the CDR3 is TGCGCCAGCAGTGATCGACCCCACACTGAAGCTTTCTTT.

Only a few counts were recorded for this clone. V and J are TRBV7-2 and TRBJ2-7; tentatively, D is TRBD2 (6 bases). The CDR3 consists of 13 residues. Trimming removed 1 base at V and 4 bases at J, with 8 bases between. CDR1 SGHTA and CDR2 FQGNSA come from the germline V gene. The CDR3, as DNA: TGTGCCAGCAGCTTAGAGCGGGCATACGAGCAGTACTTC. Its protein is CASSLERAYEQYF.